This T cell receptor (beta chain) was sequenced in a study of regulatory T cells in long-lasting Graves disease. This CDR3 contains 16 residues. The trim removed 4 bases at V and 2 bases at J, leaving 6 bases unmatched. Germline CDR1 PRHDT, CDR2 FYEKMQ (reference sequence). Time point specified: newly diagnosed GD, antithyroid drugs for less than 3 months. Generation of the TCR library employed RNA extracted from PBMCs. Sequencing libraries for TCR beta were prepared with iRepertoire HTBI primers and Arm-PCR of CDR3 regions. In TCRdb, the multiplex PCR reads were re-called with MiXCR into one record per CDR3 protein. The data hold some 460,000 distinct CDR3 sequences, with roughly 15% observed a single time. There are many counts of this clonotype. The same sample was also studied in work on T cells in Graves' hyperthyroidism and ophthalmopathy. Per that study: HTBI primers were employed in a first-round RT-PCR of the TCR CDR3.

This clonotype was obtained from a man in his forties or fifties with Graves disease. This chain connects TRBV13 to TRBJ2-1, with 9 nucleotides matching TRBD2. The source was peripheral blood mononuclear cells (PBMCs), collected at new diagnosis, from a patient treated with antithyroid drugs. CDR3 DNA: TGTGCCAGCAGCTCAATCCGCGGGAGGGCCTACAATGAGCAGTTCTTC. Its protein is CASSSIRGRAYNEQFF.